Given below is one TCR beta chain in context. What it binds is unknown. A split of CD4+ cells into CD45RA+ naive and CD45RA-negative memory subsets was performed. This record belongs to a study of shared clonotypes between healthy human individuals. Regarding the study as a whole: Generally, estimated richness proved larger in naive subsets than it did in memory subsets.

Some clones are missing from TCRdb's copy, which holds only in-frame ones; the method was immunoSEQ multiplex PCR. The sample carries millions of clones, around 94% recorded once. This TCR derives from a young man in good health. Specimen: naive CD4+ T cells sorted from blood. Subset in this sample: CD45RA+ positively selected.

CDR3 in DNA: TGTGCCTCCCATACCGGACAAGACTCTGGAAACACCATATATTTT. Its protein product is CASHTGQDSGNTIYF. This sequence joins TRBV2 and TRBJ1-3, with D possibly TRBD1 on 5 matching bases. CDR3 size: 15 residues. The V end lost 11 bases, the J end lost 0 bases, and 17 bases lay between the germline ends. Germline CDR1 SNHLY, CDR2 FYNNEI. Drawing the rest from reference TRBV2 and TRBJ1-3, the complete variable domain is EPEVTQTPSHQVTQMGQEVILRCVPISNHLYFYWYRQILGQKVEFLVSFYNNEISEKSEIFDDQFSVERPDGSNFTLKIRSTKLEDSAMYFCASHTGQDSGNTIYFGEGSWLTVV.